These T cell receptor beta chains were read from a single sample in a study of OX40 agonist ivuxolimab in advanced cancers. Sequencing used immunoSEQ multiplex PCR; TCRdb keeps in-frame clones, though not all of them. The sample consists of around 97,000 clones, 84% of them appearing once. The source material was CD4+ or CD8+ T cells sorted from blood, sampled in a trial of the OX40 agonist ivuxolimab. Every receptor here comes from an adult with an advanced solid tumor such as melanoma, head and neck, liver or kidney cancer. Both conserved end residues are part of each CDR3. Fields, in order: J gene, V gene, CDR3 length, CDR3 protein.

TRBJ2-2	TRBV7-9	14	CASSPQGGSGELFF
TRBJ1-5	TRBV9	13	CASSVGENQPQHF
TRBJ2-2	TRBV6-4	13	CASSDTGAGELFF
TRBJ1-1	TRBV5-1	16	CASSLGQIGVNTEAFF
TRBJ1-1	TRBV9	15	CASSPDRGHGTEAFF
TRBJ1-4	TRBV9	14	CASSRQGTNEKLFF
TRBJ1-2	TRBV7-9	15	CASSLDLTALYGYTF
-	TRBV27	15	CASSSKTGGTYEQYF
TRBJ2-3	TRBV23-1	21	CASSQSTGVAGTGSSTDTQYF
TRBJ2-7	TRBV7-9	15	CASSSGTSGNYEQYF
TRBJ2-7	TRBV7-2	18	CASSLRVGTSGGSYEQYF
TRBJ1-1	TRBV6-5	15	CASSSTGGPYTEAFF
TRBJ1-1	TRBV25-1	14	CASSDTGLNTEAFF
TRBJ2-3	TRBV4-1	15	CASAPRGPVTDTQYF
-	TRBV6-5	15	CASSYERPLPYEQYF
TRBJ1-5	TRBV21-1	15	CASIRPSFSNQPQHF
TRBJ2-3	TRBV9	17	CASSVVGAGGSTDTQYF
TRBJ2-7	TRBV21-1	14	CASSKGEDLHEQYF
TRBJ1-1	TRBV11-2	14	CASSRLTGNTEAFF
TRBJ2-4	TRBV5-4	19	CASSLEPGGQKSAKNIQYF
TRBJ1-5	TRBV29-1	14	CSVQQGQGNQPQHF
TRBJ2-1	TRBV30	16	CAWSVRGKTGYNEQFF
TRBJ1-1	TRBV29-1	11	CSVEVDWGAFF
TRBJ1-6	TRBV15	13	CATSGDTNSPLHF
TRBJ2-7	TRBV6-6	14	CASSLKDAGLEQYF